This T cell receptor (beta chain) is from a study of PD-L1 blockade in urothelial cancer. On the study more broadly: About 85% of the roughly 30 patients comprised males who had bladder-origin urothelial cancer. The study, taken as a whole, reports: Durable-benefit cases showed more tumor-associated blood clone expansion at 3 weeks.

CDR3 length equals 13 residues. Germline assignment: CDR1 MNHEY and CDR2 SMNVEV (reference sequence). Trimming took 1 base from V and 11 from J, leaving 14 bases between them. Sequenced by immunoSEQ multiplex PCR; TCRdb stores in-frame clones only, minus some. The sample lists 20,000 to 25,000 clones, roughly 83% occurring once. As regards this clone: Its antigen is unknown.

Sequencing was performed on PBMCs, taken around atezolizumab (anti-PD-L1) treatment. The TCR comes from an older man with urothelial cancer. The chain uses TRBV27 and TRBJ1-1, with D maybe TRBD1 (6 bases). The CDR3 loop reads CASSLLGGARAFF. The CDR3 nucleotides are TGTGCCAGCAGTTTATTAGGGGGGGCGAGGGCTTTCTTT.